Described below is a single TCR beta chain sequence and its context. This clonotype has more than one count but fewer than ten. The antigen it recognizes is unknown. Base qualities are not recorded, but no much larger clone differs from it by a single base. Per the publication, the treatment or condition label means: in vitro stimulation with specific CMV peptide epitopes to enrich CMV-specific T cells. This sample was included in a study of T cell repertoires in cytomegalovirus infection (dated by TCRdb to about 2019). For context, the study as a whole: The peptide stimulations were aimed at well-studied HLA-B-restricted epitopes as well as recently identified HLA-C-restricted CMV epitopes, whose presentation resists viral immunomodulation. Donor HLA type was relevant to the analysis, as public TCR beta signatures indicated carriage of CMV infection together with the matching HLA type.

The junction shows trimming of 6 bases on V and 1 base on J, and the gene matches do not reach 9 bases of it. The CDR3 numbers 16 residues from cysteine through phenylalanine. Just CDR3 DNA is preserved here, 48 bases in frame from base 1. Based on the germline V gene, the CDR1 and CDR2 sequences are ENHRY and SYGVKD. Here is what the overall study found, with its caveats: In both this cohort and an independent cohort of 352 donors, the cumulative frequency of public TCR beta family members distinguished carriers of CMV infection plus the relevant HLA type. The ex vivo response was dominated by HLA-C-restricted CMV-specific TCR beta clonotypes, which also provided the single most frequent clonotype in two of eight donors.

These reads were obtained on an Illumina HiSeq 1500. TCRdb trimmed public reads at Q25 via fastp, called clones via MiXCR and kept in-frame beta chains. Merged by CDR3 protein, the rows form single entries marked with the most common genes and DNA. This sample lists hundreds of thousands of distinct CDR3 sequences; 31% were detected once. In total, the top ten clones hold over 12% of the sample. The source of this sequence is a human donor in good health (CMV status not recorded). Some clones in this sample may be carry-over from other donors' samples. This sequence uses TRBV10-3 and TRBJ1-1; 9 of the junction bases match TRBD1. Sequenced material: cultured CD8+ T cells from PBMCs, taken from culture after CMV antigen stimulation. The CDR3 protein: CAISSTGTGKNTEAFF. The sequence in DNA is TGTGCCATCAGCAGTACCGGGACAGGGAAGAACACTGAAGCTTTCTTT.